This TCR beta chain was identified in a study of blood T cell repertoires in COVID-19. The germline V gene encodes CDR1 MDHEN and CDR2 SYDVKM. This CDR3 is built from 12 residues. V shed 5 bases and J 14 bases; nucleotides not matched to a gene: 6. Ages ranged from about 18 to 90 years, with residence in about 23 US areas. In assigning cohorts, the study relied on participant-reported clinical history. Within the 2 weeks before study entry, each person in the exposed group met a COVID-19 case. The data were produced by immunoSEQ multiplex PCR, yet TCRdb's version contains in-frame clones alone and is incomplete. The table shows about 150,000 clones, with roughly 87% occurring only once.

The sequence came from a woman aged 40-49 years who had been exposed to COVID-19. The chain uses TRBV28 and TRBJ2-1; 10 nucleotides align to TRBD1. The sample consisted of PBMCs or T cells enriched from blood (not recorded which). The CDR3 loop is CASSMPGQGKFF. The CDR3 DNA follows: TGTGCCAGCAGTATGCCGGGACAGGGGAAGTTCTTC.